This T cell receptor beta chain was documented in a study of T-cell memory formation after mild COVID-19. Regarding the study as a whole: Contracting CD4+ clones were located mainly in CM and EM, and CD8+ clones in EMRA.

This clonotype came up a few times. Its antigen is not known. The length of the CDR3 is 10 residues. Germline lookup yields CDR1 SQVTM and CDR2 ANQGSEA. V gave up 4 bases and J gave up 8 bases, with 8 bases separating them. MiXCR, applied by TCRdb to the 5' RACE reads, yields one record per CDR3 protein. The top ten clones hold around 2.2% of a sample with 200,000 to 300,000 distinct CDR3 sequences, 15% of them seen once. Source material: PBMCs or a T cell subset sorted from them (not recorded which). The source is an adult woman who had mild COVID-19 (a few samples of this study predate the infection). Cell type and time point are not known. The rearrangement links TRBV29-1 to TRBJ1-2, with D hard to call. The CDR3 nucleotides read TGCAGCGTTGCCGGAGAGGGCTACACCTTC. It yields the protein CSVAGEGYTF.